Below are 29 T cell receptor beta chains sequenced from a single sample in a study of T-cell memory formation after mild COVID-19 (dated by TCRdb to the early 2020s). The receptor library was made with 5' RACE. TCRdb shows the sequencer as Illumina NovaSeq 6000. TCRdb reprocessing: public reads trimmed at Q25 with fastp, clones called with MiXCR, in-frame beta chains kept. Entries that share a CDR3 protein sequence are merged under the most common genes and DNA. The table for this sample lists about 410,000 distinct CDR3 sequences; under 25% of them were counted only once. 10% to 15% of the sample goes to the ten largest clones. What was sequenced was PBMCs or a T cell subset sorted from them (not recorded which). These receptor sequences come from an adult woman who had mild COVID-19 (a few samples of this study predate the infection). The sample titles of this study are shuffled in the database, so cell type and time point are left out; the donor was told from shared clones.

This clonotype was picked up a small number of times. The V gene is TRBV11-2, the J gene TRBJ2-3; TRBD2 matches 11 bases. The J segment lost 7 bases and the V segment lost 3 bases, leaving 9 bases of the junction unmatched. In germline, CDR1 is SGHAT, CDR2 FQNNGV. The CDR3 has 16 residues. The CDR3 protein is CASSFGLTSGGHTQYF. The CDR3 nucleotides read TGTGCCAGCAGCTTTGGTCTTACTAGCGGGGGACATACGCAGTATTTT.

V and J are TRBV30 and TRBJ1-2, with D perhaps matching TRBD1 (5 bases). V was cut by 4 bases and J by 4 bases, with 7 bases left in between. In germline, CDR1 is GTSNPN, CDR2 SVGIG (reference sequence). CDR3 length equals 11 residues. CDR3 DNA sequence: TGTGCCTGGACAGGGCGCTATGGCTACACCTTC. Translation gives CAWTGRYGYTF.

The gene calls are TRBV6-5 and TRBJ2-2; maybe TRBD1 (6 bases). Germline V lookup: CDR1 MNHEY, CDR2 SVGAGI. V dropped 5 bases and J dropped 2 bases, with 15 bases sitting between them. The CDR3 length is 16 residues. The CDR3: CASSKLGTSNTGELFF. The CDR3 region has the DNA TGTGCCAGCAGTAAGCTCGGGACAAGTAACACCGGGGAGCTGTTTTTT.

The rearrangement joins TRBV12-3 or TRBV12-4 to TRBJ1-1; the D gene is possibly TRBD1 (5 bases). This CDR3 spans 18 amino acids. The V end lost 5 bases, the J end lost 1 base, and 23 bases lay between the germline ends. The CDR3 nucleotides read TGTGCCAGCAGTAGGGATCATGGGGGGGTCGACTCGAACACTGAAGCTTTCTTT. It codes for CASSRDHGGVDSNTEAFF.

This clonotype occurred a few times. This chain connects TRBV5-1 to TRBJ2-1; 8 nucleotides match TRBD2. CDR3 length: 16 amino acids. Per germline, CDR1 SGHRS and CDR2 YFSETQ. V trimming: 2 bases; J trimming: 4 bases; junction bases outside the gene matches: 8. CDR3 bases: TGCGCCAGCAGCTTACTAGCGGAGCCAGGGTACAATGAGCAGTTCTTC. Its translation is CASSLLAEPGYNEQFF.

This chain links TRBV10-3 with TRBJ2-3; the D is unclear. Germline assignment: CDR1 ENHRY and CDR2 SYGVKD. Trimming pared 0 bases from V and 1 base from J, leaving 8 bases between. The CDR3 consists of 15 residues. The CDR3 DNA reads as TGTGCCATCAGTGAGTCGGCGCAGGGCACAGATACGCAGTATTTT. This translates into CAISESAQGTDTQYF.

This clonotype was recorded a few times. CDR3 residues: CASRLGTVDTEAFF. CDR3 coding DNA: TGTGCCAGCAGGCTCGGGACAGTCGACACTGAAGCTTTCTTT. The chain carries TRBV12-3 or TRBV12-4 and TRBJ1-1, with 7 positions matching TRBD1. This CDR3 comprises 14 residues. With V trimmed by 6 bases and J by 3 bases, 7 bases remained unmatched.

This clonotype was counted a few times. V and J are TRBV30 and TRBJ1-1; 7 bases fit TRBD1. The germline CDR1 and CDR2 sequences are GTSNPN and SVGIG (reference sequence). V shed 2 bases, J shed 4 bases, and the junction held 7 bases outside the gene matches. This CDR3 region has 14 residues. The CDR3 sequence: CAWSLTGYSTEAFF. The CDR3 DNA sequence: TGTGCCTGGAGTTTGACAGGGTATAGCACTGAAGCTTTCTTT.

The chain joins TRBV12-3 or TRBV12-4 to TRBJ2-3, with D perhaps TRBD2 (6 bases). The CDR3 is 15 residues long. Trimming stripped 4 bases from V and 6 bases from J, with 17 bases between. CDR3 region: CASSSRDWGRDTQYF. For the CDR3, the DNA is TGTGCCAGCAGTTCCCGGGACTGGGGACGTGATACGCAGTATTTT.

This clonotype was seen many times. The CDR3: CASSSGTSGGTDTQYF. CDR3 in DNA: TGTGCCAGCAGTTCCGGGACTAGCGGGGGAACAGATACGCAGTATTTT. This sequence joins TRBV12-3 or TRBV12-4 and TRBJ2-3; 14 nucleotides agree with TRBD2. The CDR3 consists of 16 residues. Trimming cost V 4 bases and J 3 bases; bases outside gene matches: 3.

There are a few counts of this clonotype. V is TRBV7-9 and J is TRBJ1-1; maybe TRBD1 (5 bases). Trimming took off 6 bases at V and 1 base at J, with 15 bases between the two ends. The CDR3 runs 15 residues. Germline V gene sequence: CDR1 SEHNR, CDR2 FQNEAQ (reference sequence). The chain's CDR3 is CASSSLLQGNTEAFF. CDR3 DNA sequence: TGTGCCAGCAGTTCCCTTCTTCAGGGGAACACTGAAGCTTTCTTT.

This chain links TRBV7-9 with TRBJ2-3; D might be TRBD2 (6 bases). Trimming cost V 4 bases and J 2 bases, with 13 bases left between them. The CDR3 contains 15 residues. Germline V lookup: CDR1 SEHNR, CDR2 FQNEAQ (reference sequence). CDR3 coding DNA: TGTGCCAGCAGCTCCACCAGGGAGGACACAGATACGCAGTATTTT. It specifies CASSSTREDTDTQYF.

This chain connects TRBV5-1 to TRBJ1-2; D remains unclear. Germline V gene data show CDR1 as SGHRS and CDR2 as YFSETQ. CDR3 length: 14 amino acids. V was clipped by 0 bases and J by 8 bases, with 14 bases between them. CDR3 nucleotides: TGCGCCAGCAGCTTGGCCCCCCCGGCGGAGGGCTACACCTTC. Its translation: CASSLAPPAEGYTF.

The genes are TRBV20-1 and TRBJ1-5; 7 nucleotides line up with TRBD1. With 5 bases clipped from V and 1 base from J, the junction kept 8 bases outside the gene matches. There are 15 residues in the CDR3. Germline V gene sequence: CDR1 DFQATT, CDR2 SNEGSKA (reference sequence). CDR3: CSALNNRGSNQPQHF. The DNA for the CDR3 is TGCAGTGCTTTAAATAACAGGGGAAGCAATCAGCCCCAGCATTTT.

DNA of the CDR3: TGTGCCAGCACCCCCCTTAGCGGGGGCTCCTACAATGAGCAGTTCTTC. Residues: CASTPLSGGSYNEQFF. This chain links TRBV27 with TRBJ2-1; TRBD2 aligns across 9 bases. V shed 7 bases and J 0 bases; nucleotides not matched to a gene: 7. The germline V gene encodes CDR1 MNHEY and CDR2 SMNVEV (reference sequence). The length of the CDR3 is 16 residues.

This rearrangement joins TRBV6-1 to TRBJ2-4, with D uncertain. Trimming removed 4 bases from V and 0 bases from J, with 7 bases in between. The germline gives CDR1 MNHNS, CDR2 SASEGT. This CDR3 has 14 residues. The CDR3, as DNA: TGTGCCAGCAGTGGAAACCTAGCCAAAAACATTCAGTACTTC. Protein sequence: CASSGNLAKNIQYF.

The rearrangement uses TRBV15 and TRBJ1-1, with 10 nucleotides matching TRBD1. This CDR3 contains 14 residues. After removal of 5 bases from V and 5 bases from J, the junction contained 5 bases not matched to a gene. Germline CDR1 reads LNHNV; CDR2 reads YYDKDF (reference sequence). The CDR3 DNA reads as TGTGCCACCAGCCTCCGGACAGGGGGGACTGAAGCTTTCTTT. This encodes CATSLRTGGTEAFF.

The chain uses TRBV6-4 and TRBJ2-2; no firm D call. This CDR3 spans 13 amino acids. The V and J ends lost 7 bases and 7 bases respectively, with 13 bases between them. Per germline, CDR1 MRHNA and CDR2 SNTAGT. CDR3 coding DNA: TGTGCCAGCAACAGAAGAGATGGCGGGGAGCTGTTTTTT. Its protein product is CASNRRDGGELFF.

The CDR3 is CSVEVSMGYEQYF. The CDR3 DNA reads as TGCAGCGTTGAAGTCAGCATGGGCTACGAGCAGTACTTC. The chain carries TRBV29-1 and TRBJ2-7; D is unclear. The CDR3 is 13 amino acids. Germline-derived CDR1 and CDR2 are SQVTM and ANQGSEA. The V end lost 1 base, the J end lost 3 bases, and 10 bases lay between the germline ends.

The chain employs TRBV18 and TRBJ1-1, with D possibly being TRBD1 (5 bases). V was trimmed by 2 bases and J by 10 bases, leaving 14 bases between them. The CDR3 spans 13 residues. The germline V gene has CDR1 KGHSH and CDR2 LQKENI. CDR3 in amino acids: CASSPSDTRGAFF. The CDR3 DNA reads as TGTGCCAGCTCACCATCGGACACAAGGGGAGCTTTCTTT.

CDR3 in amino acids: CSVDKRESTDTQYF. The CDR3 nucleotides are TGCAGCGTTGATAAGCGGGAGAGCACAGATACGCAGTATTTT. This chain connects TRBV29-1 to TRBJ2-3, with TRBD2 matching over 8 bases. Germline CDR1 SQVTM, CDR2 ANQGSEA. V shed 3 bases, J shed 0 bases, and the junction held 2 bases outside the gene matches. The CDR3 runs to 14 residues.

CDR3 sequence: CASSLGSGGTGANVLTF. The CDR3 coding sequence is TGCGCCAGCAGCTTGGGGTCCGGGGGCACTGGGGCCAACGTCCTGACTTTC. The chain recombines TRBV5-1 with TRBJ2-6; either TRBD1 or TRBD2 may supply D (6 bases each). Trimming removed 0 bases at V and 2 bases at J, with 12 bases between. CDR1 SGHRS and CDR2 YFSETQ come from the germline V gene. CDR3 length: 17 residues.

The CDR3 DNA is TGTGCCACCAGCAGAGTTCGAAGCTCTAAGACAGATACGCAGTATTTT. It yields the protein CATSRVRSSKTDTQYF. The rearrangement joins TRBV15 to TRBJ2-3; D not resolved. V shed 1 base and J shed 3 bases, with 14 bases lying between them. Per germline, CDR1 LNHNV and CDR2 YYDKDF (reference sequence). The CDR3 totals 16 residues.

The chain combines TRBV11-2 with TRBJ2-1; TRBD1 agrees at 8 bases. This CDR3 is 12 amino acids long. The junction had 1 base not matched to a gene; V was cut back by 4 bases and J by 8 bases. Per germline, CDR1 SGHAT and CDR2 FQNNGV. The CDR3: CASSSGGYEQFF. The CDR3 coding sequence is TGTGCCAGCAGCTCAGGGGGCTATGAGCAGTTCTTC.

V usage is TRBV7-6 and J usage is TRBJ2-3; the D is unclear. Trimming took 6 bases from V and 4 from J, leaving 17 bases between them. The CDR3 sequence is 15 residues long. Germline V lookup: CDR1 SGHVS, CDR2 FNYEAQ. The CDR3 bases are TGTGCCAGCAGGACGGGCCCGGACCGCGCAGATACGCAGTATTTT. This encodes CASRTGPDRADTQYF.

In nucleotides, the CDR3 is TGCAGTGCTAGAAAAAGTGGGGGGATCTCCTACAATGAGCAGTTCTTC. This encodes CSARKSGGISYNEQFF. V and J are TRBV20-1 and TRBJ2-1; perhaps TRBD2 as D (6 bases). V shed 2 bases and J shed 0 bases, with 14 bases lying between them. The CDR3 is made up of 16 amino acids. The germline V gene encodes CDR1 DFQATT and CDR2 SNEGSKA (reference sequence).

This chain uses TRBV9 with TRBJ2-5; no reliable D call. The CDR3 runs 15 residues. V was trimmed by 0 bases and J by 5 bases, leaving 14 bases between them. Germline V gene lookup returns CDR1 SGDLS and CDR2 YYNGEE. The CDR3: CASSVEDQTRETQYF. The CDR3 nucleotides are TGTGCCAGCAGCGTAGAGGACCAAACTCGGGAGACCCAGTACTTC.

The V call is TRBV20-1, the J call TRBJ2-7; 10 bases fit TRBD2. The CDR3 covers 13 residues. The V segment lost 2 bases and the J segment 4 bases; nucleotides outside the gene matches: 2. Germline V gives CDR1 DFQATT, CDR2 SNEGSKA (reference sequence). The CDR3 protein is CSARLAGEYEQYF. In DNA, the CDR3 is TGCAGTGCTAGACTAGCGGGGGAGTACGAGCAGTACTTC.

This clonotype was counted between two and nine times. This chain's CDR3 is CSAYGTSGYEQYF. CDR3 bases: TGCAGTGCTTACGGGACTAGTGGCTACGAGCAGTACTTC. V usage is TRBV20-1 and J usage is TRBJ2-7; 8 bases line up with TRBD2. CDR3 size: 13 residues. The germline V gene encodes CDR1 DFQATT and CDR2 SNEGSKA (reference sequence). The junction had 6 bases not matched to a gene; V was cut back by 5 bases and J by 3 bases.